These 14 T cell receptor beta chains were all obtained from the same sample, sequenced in a study of shared clonotypes between healthy human individuals. The protocol was immunoSEQ multiplex PCR, while the TCRdb copy is restricted to in-frame clones and leaves out a portion. Here the sample spans about 510,000 clones, 60% to 85% being singletons. Specimen: PBMCs. These receptors all come from a woman between 40 and 55 years old in good health. Some clones in this sample may be carry-over from other donors' samples.

The V gene is TRBV18, the J gene TRBJ2-7, with 11 nucleotides matching TRBD1. From germline, CDR1 is KGHSH and CDR2 LQKENI. Losses at the gene ends were 3 bases for V and 7 bases for J; bases not matched to a gene: 11. CDR3 size: 16 residues. This CDR3 reads CASSPGTGGIYGEQYF. Here the CDR3 DNA reads TGTGCCAGCTCACCCGGGACAGGGGGGATATACGGTGAGCAGTACTTC.

The chain links TRBV28 to TRBJ1-3, with 7 bases fitting TRBD1. The CDR3 runs to 15 residues. Trimming removed 7 bases from V and 5 bases from J; junction bases left unmatched: 11. The germline V gene encodes CDR1 MDHEN and CDR2 SYDVKM. CDR3 DNA: TGTGCCAGCAAATTCGACAGGGATTACCGAAACACCATATATTTT. It encodes CASKFDRDYRNTIYF.

This chain connects TRBV7-6 to TRBJ2-2, with D uncertain. This CDR3 contains 14 residues. The V and J ends lost 5 bases and 5 bases respectively, with 12 bases between them. Looked up from germline, CDR1 is SGHVS and CDR2 is FNYEAQ. The CDR3, as DNA: TGTGCCAGCAGCGGATCGATGTGGACCGGGGAGCTGTTTTTT. Residues: CASSGSMWTGELFF.

The genes are TRBV5-4 and TRBJ2-3; D unresolved. Trimming pared 0 bases from V and 2 bases from J, leaving 7 bases between. Looked up from germline, CDR1 is SGHNT and CDR2 is YYREEE (reference sequence). The length of the CDR3 is 14 residues. CDR3 DNA sequence: TGTGCCAGCAGCTTGGACACGGACACAGATACGCAGTATTTT. Its translation: CASSLDTDTDTQYF. Combining the CDR3 with reference TRBV5-4 and TRBJ2-3 gives the whole variable domain ETGVTQSPTHLIKTRGQQVTLRCSSQSGHNTVSWYQQALGQGPQFIFQYYREEENGRGNFPPRFSGLQFPNYSSELNVNALELDDSALYLCASSLDTDTDTQYFGPGTRLTVL.

On this clone itself: At the DNA level, this CDR3 is encoded by other sequences in the same sample as well. The J gene is TRBJ2-2, the V gene TRBV7-9; no clear D. In germline, CDR1 is SEHNR, CDR2 FQNEAQ (reference sequence). Deletions cut 1 base from V and 1 base from J, with 1 base between. The CDR3 is made up of 13 amino acids. In DNA form, the CDR3 reads TGTGCCAGCAGCTTAGGGAACACCGGGGAGCTGTTTTTT. Its translation is CASSLGNTGELFF.

The chain employs TRBV7-9 and TRBJ2-1; 10 bases align to TRBD2. This CDR3 is 13 amino acids long. Losses at the gene ends were 5 bases for V and 8 bases for J; bases not matched to a gene: 3. The germline V gene encodes CDR1 SEHNR and CDR2 FQNEAQ (reference sequence). The CDR3 region is CASSPTSGDEQFF. CDR3 DNA sequence: TGTGCCAGCAGCCCCACTAGCGGGGATGAGCAGTTCTTC.

The chain uses TRBV12-5 and TRBJ2-7; unclear D gene. V lost 1 base and J lost 5, with 12 bases in between. This CDR3 has 14 amino acids. Germline V gene lookup returns CDR1 LGHNT and CDR2 FRNRAP. This CDR3 reads CASGLDGPRDEQYF. The CDR3 nucleotides are TGTGCTAGTGGTTTGGACGGGCCCCGGGACGAGCAGTACTTC.

This chain joins TRBV6-6 and TRBJ2-4; 8 nucleotides line up with TRBD2. The germline CDR1 and CDR2 sequences are MNHNY and SVGAGI (reference sequence). This CDR3 has 16 amino acids. V dropped 7 bases and J dropped 1; count of bases not matched to a gene: 9. The CDR3 DNA is TGTGCCAGCAAACCCGGCCTAGCGGGCGCCAAAAACATTCAGTACTTC. It encodes CASKPGLAGAKNIQYF.

The V gene is TRBV7-9, the J gene TRBJ1-4; tentatively, D is TRBD1 (5 bases). V was cut by 5 bases and J by 7 bases, with 17 bases left in between. Germline V gives CDR1 SEHNR, CDR2 FQNEAQ (reference sequence). The CDR3 runs to 15 residues. In DNA, the CDR3 is TGTGCCAGCAGCCTCCTCGGGCAGGGTGGTGAAAAACTGTTTTTT. This codes for CASSLLGQGGEKLFF. The entire variable domain, with the rest obtained from reference TRBV7-9 and TRBJ1-4, is as follows: DTGVSQNPRHKITKRGQNVTFRCDPISEHNRLYWYRQTLGQGPEFLTYFQNEAQLEKSRLLSDRFSAERPKGSFSTLEIQRTEQGDSAMYLCASSLLGQGGEKLFFGSGTQLSVL.

V gene TRBV7-8 combines with J gene TRBJ2-7; possible D gene TRBD2, 6 bases. This CDR3 spans 14 amino acids. The V gene lost 10 bases and the J gene lost 0 bases, with 16 bases spanning the gap. The germline CDR1 and CDR2 sequences are SGHVS and FQNEAQ. CDR3 protein: CATATGASSYEQYF. Here the CDR3 DNA reads TGTGCCACAGCGACGGGAGCATCCTCCTACGAGCAGTACTTC.

The CDR3 loop reads CASSLAPSPGETQYF. CDR3 nucleotide sequence: TGTGCCAGCAGCTTAGCCCCTAGCCCCGGAGAGACCCAGTACTTC. This chain connects TRBV7-8 to TRBJ2-5; tentative D call: TRBD2 (5 bases). Germline lookup yields CDR1 SGHVS and CDR2 FQNEAQ. This CDR3 is built from 15 residues. Trimming took off 0 bases at V and 4 bases at J, with 12 bases between the two ends.

The chain employs TRBV7-6 and TRBJ1-1; TRBD1 agrees at 8 bases. V was clipped by 2 bases and J by 0 bases; unmatched bases: 8. The CDR3 loop spans 17 amino acids. Germline lookup yields CDR1 SGHVS and CDR2 FNYEAQ. The CDR3 spells CASSLPLRTGLNTEAFF. The CDR3 region has the DNA TGTGCCAGCAGCTTACCGCTCCGGACAGGGCTGAACACTGAAGCTTTCTTT.

The chain employs TRBV6-4 and TRBJ2-3, with D perhaps matching TRBD2 (6 bases). The germline gives CDR1 MRHNA, CDR2 SNTAGT. V lost 2 bases and J lost 2, with 11 bases in between. The CDR3 is 15 amino acids. The CDR3 DNA is TGTGCCAGCAGTGACCATAGCGGAGCCACAGATACGCAGTATTTT. Translation: CASSDHSGATDTQYF.

The DNA of the CDR3 is TGTGCCAGTAGTATGGGGACGGTCTACGAGCAGTACTTC. Translating gives CASSMGTVYEQYF. The chain is built from TRBV19 and TRBJ2-7, with D perhaps matching TRBD1 or TRBD2 (5 bases each). Trimming took 3 bases from V and 3 from J, leaving 9 bases between them. The CDR3 is 13 amino acids. Germline assignment: CDR1 LNHDA and CDR2 SQIVND (reference sequence).